What follows describes a single T cell receptor beta chain. Its target is unknown. At the DNA level, this CDR3 is encoded by other sequences in the same sample as well. Single viable CD3+CD4+CD8-CD45RO+ cells were sorted as the memory CD4+ T cells. The data were obtained in a study of memory CD4+ T cells and cytomegalovirus serostatus. Study-wide results and limits: Suggested: most of the CMV-linked TCR signature lies in CD4+ memory cells. About 40% of the roughly 160 known CMV-associated TCRbeta sequences appeared in CD4+ memory.

How the authors handled the data: Out-of-frame sequences were removed, leaving roughly 2,200,000 distinct TCRbeta sequences. TCRdb's copy holds only in-frame clones and misses some; the assay was immunoSEQ multiplex PCR. V, J and clone size are taken as reported in that table, and D and trimming were inferred from the DNA itself. The sample contains around 25,000 clones, 76% of which appear only once. V dropped 2 bases and J dropped 0 bases, with 5 bases sitting between them. CDR1 KGHSH and CDR2 LQKENI come from the germline V gene. The CDR3 is 13 amino acids. This receptor was identified in an adult in good health and CMV-seronegative. The specimen was memory CD4+ T cells from blood. The rearrangement joins TRBV18 to TRBJ2-7; unclear D gene. The CDR3 DNA is TGTGCCAGCTCACCAGCGGCCTCCTACGAGCAGTACTTC. As protein: CASSPAASYEQYF.